This TCR beta chain was identified in a study of identical twins. Findings and caveats of the study: Analyses based on zero insertions could be partly confounded by invariant MAIT and iNKT cells. Researchers reported excess low generation probability among twin-shared out-of-frame alpha sequences. Fewer insertions marked abundant cord blood beta clonotypes; young adult naive trended weakly, memory not at all.

Template switching introduced a universal primer site, and the cDNA bore unique molecular identifiers. TCRdb ran MiXCR on the 5' RACE reads and lists one entry per CDR3 protein. This table holds 450,000 to 500,000 distinct CDR3 sequences, around 15% found once. The V and J ends lost 0 bases and 6 bases respectively, with 33 bases between them. CDR3 length: 22 amino acids. Germline values: CDR1 LNHNV, CDR2 YYDKDF (reference sequence). As for this clonotype: Its target is not known.

These records were also assigned to another study, of yellow fever vaccine responses in identical twins.

The receptor was isolated from a woman between 18 and 29 years old in good health. Sample: CD4+ T cells sorted from blood. V gene TRBV15 combines with J gene TRBJ2-1, with D tentatively TRBD2 (6 bases). CDR3 protein: CATSREEPFSGASRWSINEQFF. As DNA, the CDR3 is TGTGCCACCAGCAGAGAAGAGCCCTTTTCGGGAGCGTCAAGATGGTCCATCAATGAGCAGTTCTTC. Filled out from reference TRBV15 and TRBJ2-1, the complete variable domain reads DAMVIQNPRYQVTQFGKPVTLSCSQTLNHNVMYWYQQKSSQAPKLLFHYYDKDFNNEADTPDNFQSRRPNTSFCFLDIRSPGLGDTAMYLCATSREEPFSGASRWSINEQFFGPGTRLTVL.